This TCR beta chain was found in a study of T cells expressing NK-cell markers. General study results and limits: The CD3+CD56-NKG2C+ fraction was also led by these clonotypes in a handful of donors. Certain NKG2C+ T cell clones were expanded, and their HCMV specificity remained unclear. The dominant NKG2C+ clonotypes represented about 1.0-7.5% of CD8+ T cells in six donors.

CDR3 size: 16 residues. Germline-derived CDR1 and CDR2 are MGHDK and SYGVNS. Concerning this clonotype: Antigen specificity is unknown.

TCRdb re-called the 5' RACE reads and catalogs CDR3 proteins one per entry, DNA excluded. In all, the sample yields roughly 300,000 distinct CDR3 sequences. The chain has TRBV25-1 and TRBJ2-7; TCRdb proposes TRBD2, but this gene call is untestable without DNA. The clonotype originates from a woman between 18 and 75 years old in good health. Sequenced input: blood T cells: a sorted CD56 or NKG2C T cell subset, CD4+ or CD8+ T cells, or bulk PBMC T cells (not recorded which). The chain's CDR3 is CASSEYGGRASYEQYF.